The 15 T cell receptor beta chains below were found in one sample sequenced in a study of T cell changes during pregnancy in multiple sclerosis. Produced via immunoSEQ multiplex PCR; TCRdb's table is partial and in-frame only. The sample holds tens of thousands of clones, approximately 95% seen once. Specimen: peripheral blood, collected in the second trimester of pregnancy. The receptors originated from a female donor in good health, enrolled as a control in a pregnancy study.

J is TRBJ2-3 and V is TRBV14; D remains unclear. CDR1 is SGHDN and CDR2 is FVKESK in the germline V gene. Trimming cost V 4 bases and J 5 bases, with 10 bases left between them. CDR3 length: 13 residues. In DNA, the CDR3 is TGTGCCAGCAGCCGACTTCAGCGAGATACGCAGTATTTT. Its translation is CASSRLQRDTQYF.

Only one count was recorded for this clone. This chain connects TRBV28 to TRBJ2-2; 8 bases line up with TRBD2. The CDR3 has 15 residues. Losses at the gene ends were 5 bases for V and 5 bases for J; bases not matched to a gene: 7. The germline CDR1 and CDR2 sequences are MDHEN and SYDVKM. CDR3 protein: CASSAGTRGTGELFF. The DNA for the CDR3 is TGTGCCAGCAGTGCCGGGACTAGGGGGACCGGGGAGCTGTTTTTT.

The chain couples TRBV6-1 to TRBJ2-3, with 9 positions matching TRBD2. CDR1 MNHNS and CDR2 SASEGT come from the germline V gene. The CDR3 has 16 residues. The V and J ends lost 0 bases and 8 bases, in that order; junction bases with no gene match: 9. CDR3 loop: CASSEALASGKVTQYF. CDR3 in DNA: TGTGCCAGCAGTGAAGCGTTGGCTAGCGGGAAAGTTACGCAGTATTTT.

The CDR3 DNA follows: TGTGCCAGTAGTATGGGACACTCCTACGAGCAGTACTTC. Protein sequence: CASSMGHSYEQYF. The rearrangement links TRBV19 to TRBJ2-7, with TRBD1 as a possible D gene (6 bases). V lost 3 bases and J 0 bases, leaving 6 bases between the germline ends. Germline lookup yields CDR1 LNHDA and CDR2 SQIVND (reference sequence). CDR3 length: 13 amino acids.

The chain links TRBV12-5 to TRBJ2-5; 8 bases fit TRBD2. V dropped 1 base and J dropped 6; count of bases not matched to a gene: 13. This CDR3 has 17 amino acids. Germline CDR1 and CDR2: LGHNT and FRNRAP. The CDR3 bases are TGTGCTAGTGGTTTGGGGGGGGTAGCGGGAACGGTTCAGACCCAGTACTTC. As protein: CASGLGGVAGTVQTQYF.

The V gene is TRBV5-1, the J gene TRBJ2-1, with 7 bases matching TRBD1. V gave up 4 bases and J gave up 3 bases; unmatched junction bases: 10. The CDR3 totals 16 residues. Germline CDR1 is SGHRS and CDR2 is YFSETQ. The chain's CDR3 is CASSPRQGESYNEQFF. In DNA form, the CDR3 reads TGCGCCAGCAGCCCACGACAGGGAGAGAGCTACAATGAGCAGTTCTTC.

V gene TRBV2 combines with J gene TRBJ1-3, with D perhaps TRBD1 (6 bases). The CDR3 loop spans 16 amino acids. CDR1 SNHLY and CDR2 FYNNEI come from the germline V gene. With 1 base removed from V and 3 bases from J, the gap between germline ends came to 13 bases. The DNA for the CDR3 is TGTGCCAGCAGTGAAGAAGGGGGGGCAGTTGGAAACACCATATATTTT. Its translation is CASSEEGGAVGNTIYF.

The V and J genes are TRBV19 and TRBJ1-5; 7 bases are a match to TRBD1. This CDR3 contains 14 residues. J was trimmed by 5 bases and V by 4 bases; bases with no gene match: 5. Germline V lookup: CDR1 LNHDA, CDR2 SQIVND (reference sequence). The CDR3 bases are TGTGCCAGTAGTACTGGGACAGTCGATCAGCCCCAGCATTTT. Its protein is CASSTGTVDQPQHF.

V and J are TRBV5-5 and TRBJ2-5; TRBD1 agrees at 7 bases. This CDR3 comprises 16 residues. Germline V lookup: CDR1 SGHKS, CDR2 YYEKEE (reference sequence). V was pared by 0 bases and J by 3 bases, with 8 bases of the junction left unmatched. DNA of the CDR3: TGTGCCAGCAGCTTGGCCGAGACAGGGTTGGAAGAGACCCAGTACTTC. Residues: CASSLAETGLEETQYF.

Here the CDR3 reads CASSESAGGYGYTF. Written as DNA, the CDR3 is TGTGCCAGCAGTGAATCTGCAGGGGGCTATGGCTACACCTTC. This chain connects TRBV6-1 to TRBJ1-2; the match to TRBD1 covers 7 bases. This CDR3 comprises 14 residues. Losses at the gene ends were 2 bases for V and 4 bases for J; bases not matched to a gene: 4. CDR1 and CDR2 (germline): MNHNS, SASEGT.

The CDR3 loop reads CASRARQGAGGANVLTF. The CDR3 bases are TGTGCCAGCAGGGCCCGACAGGGGGCGGGCGGGGCCAACGTCCTGACTTTC. J is TRBJ2-6 and V is TRBV28, with 10 nucleotides matching TRBD1. The CDR3 consists of 17 residues. The trim removed 6 bases at V and 4 bases at J, leaving 9 bases unmatched. The germline gives CDR1 MDHEN, CDR2 SYDVKM.

The chain employs TRBV7-9 and TRBJ1-1; D is unresolved. Per germline, CDR1 SEHNR and CDR2 FQNEAQ (reference sequence). V lost 1 base and J 5 bases, leaving 11 bases between the germline ends. The CDR3 is 14 residues long. DNA for the CDR3: TGTGCCAGCAGCTTAGTTGGAGATGGGACTGAAGCTTTCTTT. Translated: CASSLVGDGTEAFF.

The genes are TRBV5-4 and TRBJ2-7, with D unresolved. V lost 1 base, J lost 5 bases, and 13 bases lay in between. Germline lookup yields CDR1 SGHNT and CDR2 YYREEE (reference sequence). This CDR3 has 14 amino acids. CDR3: CASSLTPNSDEQYF. DNA for the CDR3: TGTGCCAGCAGCTTGACCCCCAATTCAGACGAGCAGTACTTC.

The CDR3 nucleotides read TGTGCCAGCAGTAGGACTAGCGACTACAATGAGCAGTTCTTC. Translation gives CASSRTSDYNEQFF. The chain joins TRBV2 to TRBJ2-1; 9 bases are shared with TRBD2. With 5 bases clipped from V and 3 bases from J, the junction kept 2 bases outside the gene matches. Germline CDR1 is SNHLY and CDR2 is FYNNEI. The CDR3 totals 14 residues.

V gene TRBV5-1 combines with J gene TRBJ1-2; 8 bases agree with TRBD1. CDR3 length: 14 residues. V lost 3 bases and J lost 8; bases outside the gene matches: 9. Germline CDR1 and CDR2: SGHRS and YFSETQ. In DNA form, the CDR3 reads TGCGCCAGCAGCTACTCGGACAGGGACCACGGCTACACCTTC. It encodes CASSYSDRDHGYTF.